This T cell receptor (beta chain) appears in the sequencing data of a study of shared clonotypes between healthy human individuals. Only in-frame clones appear in the TCRdb table, and some are missing; sequencing was by immunoSEQ multiplex PCR. The sample lists hundreds of thousands of clones; roughly 73% were seen once. About this clone: Compared with germline, one end of the junction differs, possibly owing to a read error.

The sequence was collected from a woman younger than 45 in good health. The sequenced sample was memory CD4+ T cells sorted from blood. Subset specified: CD45RA-negative fraction.

The DNA for the CDR3 is TGCGCCAGCAGCTTGGTTCAGGCCAGCACAAATACGCAGTATTTT. It specifies CASSLVQASTNTQYF. This chain connects TRBV5-1 to TRBJ2-3; no clear D gene. The CDR3 length is 15 residues. The germline V gene has CDR1 SGHRS and CDR2 YFSETQ.